Listed here are 16 T cell receptor beta chains from one sample, sequenced in a study of T cell responses to AZD1222 COVID-19 vaccine. Sequencing was performed with immunoSEQ multiplex PCR; in TCRdb, only in-frame clones are kept and a portion is missing. The table records about 100,000 clones, about nine tenths of them present only once. The material was peripheral blood, obtained on day 0 of AZD1222 vaccination. Source of these receptors: an adult in good health.

As DNA, the CDR3 is TGTGCCAGCAGTGAAGGGGCTACTGGGGCCAACGTCCTGACTTTC. As protein: CASSEGATGANVLTF. This sequence joins TRBV6-1 and TRBJ2-6; D is undetermined. Germline-derived CDR1 and CDR2 are MNHNS and SASEGT. The CDR3 length is 15 residues. Trimming cost V 1 base and J 2 bases, with 6 bases left between them.

CDR3 nucleotides: TGTGCCAGCAGTTTAGTTCGGACCCACACAGATACGCAGTATTTT. This gives the protein CASSLVRTHTDTQYF. V and J are TRBV27 and TRBJ2-3; D is uncertain. Germline CDR1 is MNHEY and CDR2 is SMNVEV (reference sequence). V lost 2 bases to trimming and J lost 2 bases, with 11 bases between them. The CDR3 has 15 amino acids.

The genes are TRBV20-1 and TRBJ2-1; 14 nucleotides align to TRBD2. The ends lost 3 bases at V and 5 bases at J; junction bases unmatched: 15. In germline, CDR1 is DFQATT, CDR2 SNEGSKA (reference sequence). The CDR3 sequence is 19 residues long. In DNA form, the CDR3 reads TGCAGTGCTAGTGATTTAAGGGGAACGGGACTAGCGGGAGACAATGAGCAGTTCTTC. This codes for CSASDLRGTGLAGDNEQFF.

Concerning this clone: The junction differs from germline at one of its ends, possibly a read error. The chain has TRBV7-7 and TRBJ2-1; 8 positions agree with TRBD1. The germline V gene has CDR1 SSHAT and CDR2 FNYEAQ (reference sequence). There are 16 residues in the CDR3. The CDR3 DNA is TGTGCTAGCAGCTTAGACGGACAGGGCTCCTACAATGAGCAGTTCTTC. Protein: CASSLDGQGSYNEQFF. The full variable domain, completed using reference TRBV7-7 and TRBJ2-1, is GAGVSQSPRYKVTKRGQDVTLRCDPISSHATLYWYQQALGQGPEFLTYFNYEAQPDKSGLPSDRFSAERPEGSISTLTIQRTEQRDSAMYRCASSLDGQGSYNEQFFGPGTRLTVL.

The chain carries TRBV7-3 and TRBJ1-6; TRBD1 matches at 8 bases. With V trimmed by 3 bases and J by 10 bases, 8 bases remained unmatched. Germline CDR1 SGHTA, CDR2 FQGTGA. This CDR3 has 15 amino acids. The CDR3 protein is CASSFRGRGLSPLHF. CDR3 nucleotides: TGTGCCAGCAGCTTCCGCGGCAGGGGGCTCTCACCCCTCCACTTT.

The V call is TRBV3-1 (or the pseudogene TRBV3-2), the J call TRBJ1-1; perhaps TRBD1 as D (5 bases). The V gene lost 0 bases and the J gene lost 0 bases, with 14 bases spanning the gap. This CDR3 has 17 residues. Germline CDR1 is LGHDT and CDR2 is YNNKEL (reference sequence). CDR3 protein: CASSQDSGRGLNTEAFF. In nucleotides, the CDR3 is TGTGCCAGCAGCCAAGATTCTGGGCGGGGGTTGAACACTGAAGCTTTCTTT.

The chain links TRBV6-6 to TRBJ2-2, with TRBD1 matching over 11 bases. Germline V gives CDR1 MNHNY, CDR2 SVGAGI (reference sequence). Unmatched junction bases numbered 7, after V lost 6 bases and J lost 7 bases. The CDR3 is made up of 15 amino acids. The CDR3: CASSLRTGGIGELFF. The DNA for the CDR3 is TGTGCCAGCAGCCTTAGGACAGGGGGCATCGGGGAGCTGTTTTTT.

The V and J genes are TRBV1 and TRBJ2-2; the table calls TRBD2, which could not be checked here. TRBV1 is deemed a pseudogene. The CDR3 has 17 residues. CDR3 sequence reads: CTSSQTSGRDGTGELFF. The CDR3 bases are TGCACCAGCAGCCAGACTAGCGGGAGGGACGGAACCGGGGAGCTGTTTTTT.

The chain combines TRBV18 with TRBJ1-5; 9 bases are shared with TRBD1. Trimming took 3 bases from V and 5 from J; bases not matched to a gene: 5. Germline CDR1 reads KGHSH; CDR2 reads LQKENI. This CDR3 is built from 15 residues. CDR3 sequence: CASSPGTGPYQPQHF. The CDR3 nucleotides are TGTGCCAGCTCACCCGGGACAGGGCCCTATCAGCCCCAGCATTTT.

The gene calls are TRBV9 and TRBJ2-7, with 7 bases identical to TRBD1. V was pared by 9 bases and J by 5 bases, with 14 bases of the junction left unmatched. The CDR3 totals 14 residues. CDR1 and CDR2 (germline): SGDLS, YYNGEE. The CDR3 loop is CATLIRTGVHEQYF. DNA of the CDR3: TGTGCCACCTTGATAAGAACAGGGGTCCACGAGCAGTACTTC.

The rearrangement joins TRBV5-4 to TRBJ2-5; the match to TRBD2 covers 11 bases. The CDR3 is made up of 15 amino acids. CDR1 SGHNT and CDR2 YYREEE come from the germline V gene (reference sequence). V lost 5 bases, J lost 1 base, and 4 bases stayed unmatched. CDR3 region: CASRSGTSGQETQYF. The CDR3 DNA reads as TGTGCCAGCAGGTCCGGGACTAGCGGCCAAGAGACCCAGTACTTC.

The chain uses TRBV28 and TRBJ1-6, with 8 bases fitting TRBD1. The CDR3 spans 16 residues. Germline V gene sequence: CDR1 MDHEN, CDR2 SYDVKM. The ends lost 8 bases at V and 4 bases at J; junction bases unmatched: 10. CDR3 residues: CASASGGQAYNSPLHF. CDR3 DNA sequence: TGTGCCAGCGCGTCCGGGGGACAGGCGTATAATTCACCCCTCCACTTT. Together with reference TRBV28 and TRBJ1-6, the CDR3 gives the full variable domain: DVKVTQSSRYLVKRTGEKVFLECVQDMDHENMFWYRQDPGLGLRLIYFSYDVKMKEKGDIPEGYSVSREKKERFSLILESASTNQTSMYLCASASGGQAYNSPLHFGNGTRLTVT.

This chain joins TRBV6-6 and TRBJ1-5; D gene uncertain. The germline CDR1 and CDR2 sequences are MNHNY and SVGAGI (reference sequence). Between the trimmed V and J ends, which lost 11 bases and 2 bases, there was a span of 16 bases. The CDR3 length is 14 residues. CDR3 sequence reads: CASQVGFGNQPQHF. The CDR3 bases are TGTGCCTCTCAAGTGGGGTTCGGCAATCAGCCCCAGCATTTT.

V gene TRBV28 combines with J gene TRBJ1-5, with D maybe TRBD1 (5 bases). This CDR3 has 18 amino acids. The V gene's germline CDR1 is MDHEN and CDR2 SYDVKM. The V end lost 8 bases, the J end lost 5 bases, and 28 bases lay between the germline ends. CDR3 bases: TGTGCCAGCCTCAATATCAAACTCAGGGCCGCCAGAGATCAGCCCCAGCATTTT. Residues: CASLNIKLRAARDQPQHF.

This chain's CDR3 is CASSPGGDGSPLHF. CDR3 coding DNA: TGTGCCAGCAGCCCCGGGGGGGACGGTTCACCCCTCCACTTT. This sequence joins TRBV11-2 and TRBJ1-6, with D perhaps TRBD1 (5 bases). Germline V CDR1 and CDR2: SGHAT, FQNNGV. CDR3 length: 14 amino acids. Trimming left V 5 bases short and J 9 bases short, with 14 bases between.

The chain has TRBV28 and TRBJ1-3; no definite D call. Germline loops: CDR1 MDHEN, CDR2 SYDVKM. This CDR3 is built from 13 residues. Trimming removed 7 bases from V and 0 bases from J, with 7 bases in between. CDR3 protein: CASISPSGNTIYF. CDR3 nucleotide sequence: TGTGCCAGCATTAGCCCCTCTGGAAACACCATATATTTT.